This record looks at one T cell receptor (beta chain) sequence and its context. A single count supports this clone. It lacks a known antigen. Base qualities are not recorded, but no much larger clone differs from it by a single base. V is pruned by 4 bases and J by 5 bases, leaving 15 bases of the junction without a gene match. The CDR3 numbers 17 residues from cysteine through phenylalanine. The read is trimmed to its CDR3 DNA, 51 bases read in frame from base 1. CDR1 SGHTA and CDR2 FQGNSA are derived from the germline V gene. The data are from a study of OX40 agonist ivuxolimab in advanced cancers. A note on the overall study: The costimulatory receptor OX40 (CD134) was targeted by ivuxolimab, a fully human IgG2 agonistic monoclonal antibody. Patients were allowed to have had prior anti-PD-1, anti-PD-L1 or anti-CTLA-4 therapy, and more than 35% of the dose-escalation patients had been treated with checkpoint inhibitors. A male proportion of around 80% and a mean age of approximately 61 years, ranging from roughly 23 to 79, were recorded for the dose-escalation cohort. The paper reports the monotherapy dose-escalation portion (N = 52 patients) of the phase I ivuxolimab trial. Among the roughly 50 dose-escalation patients, about 20 had hepatocellular carcinoma, around 15 melanoma, 9 renal cell carcinoma and 9 head and neck cancer. Partial responses occurred in three dose-escalation patients, of whom one had hepatocellular carcinoma and two had cutaneous melanoma. Intravenous ivuxolimab was administered to patients every 2 weeks at six dose levels: 0.01, 0.1, 0.3, 1.5, 3 and 10 mg/kg. The point of sequencing TCRbeta in the periphery was to test whether ivuxolimab changed TCR sequence diversity and drove clonal T-cell expansion.

To sequence the TCRbeta CDR3 region, genomic DNA was isolated from the sorted cells. The immunoSEQ Assay was used for sequencing of TCRbeta CDR3 regions. TCRdb mirrors the immuneACCESS table, restricted to in-frame sequences. Some clones are absent from its copies; in checked studies, under half trace to an unresolved V gene, and the reason for the others is unknown. The sample contains more than 50,000 clones, 84% of them found a single time. 4% to 5.5% of the sample rests with the top ten. The trial excluded patients who had a history of autoimmune disease or who were on systemic immunosuppression. Peripheral blood for TCR sequencing was drawn from every dose cohort at baseline, at cycle 4 day 1 and at cycle 7 day 1. The samples were drawn from a first-in-human, open-label, multicenter phase I dose-escalation trial of ivuxolimab. Adults with locally advanced or metastatic head and neck squamous cell, hepatocellular, melanoma or renal cell carcinoma were enrolled in the trial. Before TCR sequencing, CD4+ T cells and CD8+ T cells from peripheral blood were sorted into separate populations.

General findings and caveats noted by the study authors: After ivuxolimab, more expanded clones were found on average in CD8+ T cells than in CD4+ T cells. Low levels of normalized T-cell clonal expansion were also shown by some nonresponding patients. At doses of 0.1 to 3.0 mg/kg, clonal expansion of both CD4+ and CD8+ blood T cells was observed from baseline to week 6. Antigen specificity was not determined for the clonally expanded peripheral T cells. Partial responders in the 0.1-3.0 mg/kg groups had among the lowest normalized peripheral clonal expansion, especially among CD8+ T cells.

The clonotype was recovered from an adult with an advanced solid tumor such as melanoma, head and neck, liver or kidney cancer. Sequencing was performed on CD4+ or CD8+ T cells sorted from blood, taken in a trial of the OX40 agonist ivuxolimab. In this chain, TRBV7-2 is recombined with TRBJ2-7, with TRBD1 identical over 9 junction bases. The CDR3 protein sequence reads: CASSSKWAGQGRDEQYF. The DNA is as follows: TGTGCCAGCAGCTCGAAGTGGGCGGGACAGGGTCGTGACGAGCAGTACTTC.